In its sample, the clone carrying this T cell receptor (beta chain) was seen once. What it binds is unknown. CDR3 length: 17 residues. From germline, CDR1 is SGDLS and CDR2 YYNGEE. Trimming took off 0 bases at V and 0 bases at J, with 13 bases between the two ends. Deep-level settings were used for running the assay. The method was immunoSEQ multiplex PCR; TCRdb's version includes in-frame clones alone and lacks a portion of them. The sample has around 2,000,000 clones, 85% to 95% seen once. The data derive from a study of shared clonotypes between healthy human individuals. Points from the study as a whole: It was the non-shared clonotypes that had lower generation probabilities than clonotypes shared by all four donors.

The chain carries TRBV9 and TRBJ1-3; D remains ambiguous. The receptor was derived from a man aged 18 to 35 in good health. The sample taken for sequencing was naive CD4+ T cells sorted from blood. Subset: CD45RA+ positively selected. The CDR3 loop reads CASSVDRAPVSGNTIYF. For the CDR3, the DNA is TGTGCCAGCAGCGTAGATAGAGCCCCTGTCTCTGGAAACACCATATATTTT.